Shown below are 21 T cell receptor beta chains from a single sample sequenced in a study of T cells in Graves' hyperthyroidism and ophthalmopathy (dated by TCRdb to about 2019). Library preparation was by multiplex PCR. Reads for this sample came from an Illumina HiSeq 2000. The TCR beta CDR3 regions were amplified from the RNA transcripts. The first round of RT-PCR for the TCR CDR3 was performed with the HTBI primer set and the Qiagen OneStep RT-PCR kit. In-frame beta chains were kept once TCRdb had trimmed the public reads at Q25 with fastp and called clones with MiXCR. Here each entry gathers all rows of one CDR3 protein and keeps the most common genes and DNA. The sample has a few hundred thousand distinct CDR3 sequences on record, about half of them singletons. The top ten constitute over 15% of the sample. Sample: peripheral blood or thyroid tissue (not recorded which). The receptors here all came from an adult woman with Graves' disease, either hyperthyroidism or ophthalmopathy (not recorded which).

The CDR3 DNA reads as TGTGCCAGCAGTTACAGGGGTACTCCCAGAGATACGCAGTATTTT. Amino acids: CASSYRGTPRDTQYF. The chain has TRBV6-5 and TRBJ2-3, with a possible D match to TRBD1 (5 bases). CDR3 length: 15 amino acids. From germline, CDR1 is MNHEY and CDR2 SVGAGI. V lost 2 bases and J 5 bases, leaving 14 bases between the germline ends.

This clonotype has just one count. V and J are TRBV7-9 and TRBJ1-5; D remains unclear. The CDR3 loop spans 14 amino acids. The germline gives CDR1 SEHNR, CDR2 FQNEAQ (reference sequence). V gave up 6 bases and J gave up 4 bases, with 13 bases separating them. CDR3 amino acids: CASSSALGNQPQHF. CDR3 sequence (DNA): TGTGCCAGCAGTTCCGCCCTGGGGAATCAGCCCCAGCATTTT.

In DNA form, the CDR3 reads TGTGCCTCCCGAGTGGGCTCGAATGAGCAGTTCTTC. Its translation is CASRVGSNEQFF. V gene TRBV19 combines with J gene TRBJ2-1; D gene uncertain. V dropped 11 bases and J dropped 7 bases, with 15 bases sitting between them. The length of the CDR3 is 12 residues. Germline V gene sequence: CDR1 LNHDA, CDR2 SQIVND (reference sequence).

V gene TRBV10-3 combines with J gene TRBJ1-2; a possible D gene is TRBD1 (5 bases). Germline V gives CDR1 ENHRY, CDR2 SYGVKD. Deletions cut 10 bases from V and 8 bases from J, with 17 bases between. The CDR3 has 12 amino acids. In DNA, the CDR3 is TGTGCCAGCGGGACGGCAGGGCTGGGCTACACCTTC. It translates to CASGTAGLGYTF.

Remarks on this clonotype: The junction does not match germline at one end; this may be a read error. V and J are TRBV4-2 and TRBJ1-4; D is unclear. From germline, CDR1 is LGHNA and CDR2 YNFKEQ. This CDR3 spans 14 amino acids. CDR3 in DNA: TGTGTCAGCCGAAGGTCCGTCTCTAATGAAAAACTGTTTTTT. Encoded protein: CVSRRSVSNEKLFF.

This clonotype was recorded many times. This chain joins TRBV5-1 and TRBJ2-2, with no clear D. The germline V gene has CDR1 SGHRS and CDR2 YFSETQ. V lost 5 bases and J 2 bases, leaving 10 bases between the germline ends. This CDR3 region has 14 residues. The CDR3 DNA follows: TGCGCCAGCAGGCTAGAAATTAACACCGGGGAGCTGTTTTTT. The encoded protein is CASRLEINTGELFF.

V is TRBV5-4 and J is TRBJ1-1; possibly TRBD1 for D (6 bases). The germline V gene encodes CDR1 SGHNT and CDR2 YYREEE (reference sequence). There are 12 residues in the CDR3. V was cut by 3 bases and J by 8 bases, with 11 bases left in between. CDR3 residues: CASSSGTNEAFF. As DNA, the CDR3 is TGTGCCAGCAGCTCCGGGACAAACGAAGCTTTCTTT.

The chain carries TRBV12-3 or TRBV12-4 and TRBJ1-4; no clear D. Trimming cost V 5 bases and J 11 bases, with 9 bases left between them. The CDR3 loop spans 11 amino acids. The CDR3 nucleotides read TGTGCCAGCAGTGAAGGAGGCAAACTGTTTTTT. It codes for CASSEGGKLFF.

This clonotype was seen repeatedly, ten times or more. V is TRBV10-3 and J is TRBJ2-7, with 11 bases lining up with TRBD2. The CDR3 extends over 16 amino acids. V lost 4 bases to trimming and J lost 2 bases; unmatched junction nucleotides: 7. In germline, CDR1 is ENHRY, CDR2 SYGVKD. The CDR3 DNA sequence: TGTGCCATCAGTGGACTAGCGGGACAACAAACCTACGAGCAGTACTTC. Protein product: CAISGLAGQQTYEQYF.

The rearrangement links TRBV11-2 to TRBJ2-2, with D maybe TRBD1 (6 bases). Trimming pared 10 bases from V and 3 bases from J, leaving 15 bases between. The CDR3 runs 14 residues. Germline V gene lookup returns CDR1 SGHAT and CDR2 FQNNGV. CDR3 loop: CATNTGMDTGELFF. CDR3 nucleotides: TGTGCCACCAATACAGGGATGGACACCGGGGAGCTGTTTTTT.

This clonotype has ten or more counts. This chain uses TRBV5-1 with TRBJ1-2; D unresolved. The CDR3 runs 16 residues. V dropped 5 bases and J dropped 2 bases, with 19 bases sitting between them. CDR1 and CDR2 from the germline V gene are SGHRS and YFSETQ. CDR3 DNA: TGCGCCAGCAGAGTTCATAACGGACGGGAGAACTATGGCTACACCTTC. It codes for CASRVHNGRENYGYTF.

This clonotype showed up just once. The gene calls are TRBV20-1 and TRBJ2-5; perhaps TRBD2 as D (6 bases). This CDR3 has 14 residues. Germline loops: CDR1 DFQATT, CDR2 SNEGSKA (reference sequence). V was pared by 5 bases and J by 5 bases, with 18 bases between. Here the CDR3 DNA reads TGCAGTGCTGGGGATATGCGGGGCGGGGAGACCCAGTACTTC. Translating it yields CSAGDMRGGETQYF.

The chain is built from TRBV2 and TRBJ1-6; D may be TRBD1 (6 bases). The CDR3 consists of 14 residues. The germline CDR1 and CDR2 sequences are SNHLY and FYNNEI. V lost 9 bases, J lost 8 bases, and 17 bases lay in between. The CDR3 DNA sequence: TGTGCCAGAGGACAGAATGGGGCCCATTCACCCCTCCACTTT. It translates to CARGQNGAHSPLHF. Complete variable domain (other parts from reference TRBV2 and TRBJ1-6): EPEVTQTPSHQVTQMGQEVILRCVPISNHLYFYWYRQILGQKVEFLVSFYNNEISEKSEIFDDQFSVERPDGSNFTLKIRSTKLEDSAMYFCARGQNGAHSPLHFGNGTRLTVT.

At least ten counts were recorded for this clonotype. The V call is TRBV12-3 or TRBV12-4, the J call TRBJ2-5; D gene ambiguous. This CDR3 region has 12 residues. Trimming took off 5 bases at V and 3 bases at J, with 7 bases between the two ends. DNA for the CDR3: TGTGCCAGCAGTGTGATTAAAGAGACCCAGTACTTC. Translating it yields CASSVIKETQYF.

This clonotype showed up many times. The chain recombines TRBV24-1 with TRBJ2-5; 10 nucleotides line up with TRBD1. The CDR3 length is 14 residues. Germline CDR1 KGHDR, CDR2 SFDVKD. J was trimmed by 4 bases and V by 5 bases; bases with no gene match: 3. CDR3 residues: CATSAGQGVETQYF. CDR3 nucleotide sequence: TGTGCCACCAGTGCTGGACAGGGGGTAGAGACCCAGTACTTC.

This clonotype was seen ten or more times. The chain combines TRBV7-2 with TRBJ2-7; 8 nucleotides line up with TRBD2. The CDR3 consists of 14 residues. Germline loops: CDR1 SGHTA, CDR2 FQGNSA. J lost 4 bases, V lost 5 bases, and 7 bases had no gene match. In DNA, the CDR3 is TGTGCCAGCAGCCCTTATGGACTAGCATACGAGCAGTACTTC. Its translation: CASSPYGLAYEQYF.

This chain joins TRBV7-2 and TRBJ2-7; D is unresolved. The CDR3 is 14 residues long. The germline V and J ends were trimmed by 1 base and 6 bases, with 13 bases remaining between them. Per germline, CDR1 SGHTA and CDR2 FQGNSA. The CDR3 nucleotides are TGTGCCAGCAGCTTAGACCGAGGAGTTGGCGAGCAGTACTTC. Its translation is CASSLDRGVGEQYF.

The chain couples TRBV20-1 to TRBJ2-7, with TRBD1 matching 7 bases. Losses at the gene ends were 5 bases for V and 3 bases for J; bases not matched to a gene: 7. Per germline, CDR1 DFQATT and CDR2 SNEGSKA (reference sequence). The CDR3 runs 13 residues. Written as DNA, the CDR3 is TGCAGTGCTGAGGACAGGTCAAACTACGAGCAGTACTTC. This sequence encodes CSAEDRSNYEQYF.

Ten or more counts support this clonotype. The chain combines TRBV7-2 with TRBJ2-7; D possibly corresponds to TRBD2 (6 bases). Germline CDR1 reads SGHTA; CDR2 reads FQGNSA. The ends were cut back, 5 bases at V and 2 bases at J, with 22 bases in the middle. The CDR3 totals 17 residues. Here the CDR3 reads CASSQTGGTYAAYEQYF. DNA for the CDR3: TGTGCCAGCAGCCAGACCGGGGGAACATACGCAGCCTACGAGCAGTACTTC.

The chain uses TRBV24-1 and TRBJ1-4; D gene unclear. The CDR3 covers 14 residues. Germline CDR1 is KGHDR and CDR2 is SFDVKD. V was clipped by 8 bases and J by 0 bases, with 9 bases between them. CDR3 bases: TGTGCCACCACGAGGAGAACAACTAATGAAAAACTGTTTTTT. Encoded protein: CATTRRTTNEKLFF.

This clonotype has a count of ten or more. The chain combines TRBV11-3 with TRBJ2-2, with D perhaps matching TRBD1 (5 bases). Trimming pared 0 bases from V and 3 bases from J, leaving 14 bases between. The germline gives CDR1 SGHNT, CDR2 YENEEA. This CDR3 is built from 17 residues. For the CDR3, the DNA is TGTGCCAGCAGCTTAGATCAAGATAGGGGTTACACCGGGGAGCTGTTTTTT. Amino acid sequence: CASSLDQDRGYTGELFF.